This entry concerns a single T cell receptor (beta chain). This sample was included in a study of blood T cell repertoires in COVID-19. Study in general: The United States, Italy and Spain were the sources of the acute and convalescent COVID-19 samples.

The CDR3 length is 16 residues. J was trimmed by 5 bases and V by 0 bases; bases with no gene match: 9. CDR1 is LNHNV, CDR2 YYDKDF, per germline (reference sequence). TCRdb's table, derived via immunoSEQ multiplex PCR, lists solely in-frame clones and lacks some. Of around 290,000 clones listed, 65% to 90% are singletons. The sample comprised peripheral blood. V and J are TRBV15 and TRBJ2-5; 7 nucleotides align to TRBD1. The receptor's source is a woman between 65 and 79 years old with COVID-19, enrolled during active disease. The CDR3: CATSREGIIRGETQYF. DNA of the CDR3: TGTGCCACCAGCAGAGAGGGGATAATCAGGGGGGAGACCCAGTACTTC.